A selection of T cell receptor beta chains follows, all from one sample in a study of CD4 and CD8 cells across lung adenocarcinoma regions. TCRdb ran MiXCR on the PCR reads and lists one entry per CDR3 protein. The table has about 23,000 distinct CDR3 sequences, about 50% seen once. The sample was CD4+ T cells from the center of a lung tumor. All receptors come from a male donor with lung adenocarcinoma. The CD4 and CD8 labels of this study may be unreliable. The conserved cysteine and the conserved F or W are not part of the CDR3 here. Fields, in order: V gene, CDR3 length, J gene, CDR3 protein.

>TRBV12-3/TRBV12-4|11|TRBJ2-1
ASSPHGYNEQF
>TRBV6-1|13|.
ASATQAVSTNEQY
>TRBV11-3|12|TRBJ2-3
ASSLEGPPDTQY
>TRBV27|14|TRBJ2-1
ASSSRPGTMYNEQF
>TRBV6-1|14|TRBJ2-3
ASSGIGTDSTDTQY
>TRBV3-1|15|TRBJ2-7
ASSRGTSGLFTYEQY
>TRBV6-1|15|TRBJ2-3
ASSRDPTGGSTNTQY
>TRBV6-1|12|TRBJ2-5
ASKIGTGEETQY
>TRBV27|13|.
ASTLGGSAKDTQY
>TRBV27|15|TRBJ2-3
ASSPGRLACATDTQY
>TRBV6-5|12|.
ASSSGLINGEQY
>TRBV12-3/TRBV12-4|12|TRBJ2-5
ASSFGPAQETQY
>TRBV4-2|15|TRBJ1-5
ASSPSLGTGGDQPQH
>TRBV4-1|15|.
ASSQVPLYAGLGEQY
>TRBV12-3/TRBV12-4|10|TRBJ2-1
ASSLEGAEQF
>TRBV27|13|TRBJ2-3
ASRTGVQYTETQY
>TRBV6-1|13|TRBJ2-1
ASSEGTGGYNEQF
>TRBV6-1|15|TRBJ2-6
ASTLTGGTSGANVLT
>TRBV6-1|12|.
ASSVSGRRYEQY
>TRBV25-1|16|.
ASSASSGGLSDVETQY
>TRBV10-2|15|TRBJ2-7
ASSEGRGRSCSNEQY
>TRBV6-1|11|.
ASSDGNTGELF
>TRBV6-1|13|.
ASSQGVGHTDTQY
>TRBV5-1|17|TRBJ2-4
ASGSTAGQEVYAKNIQC
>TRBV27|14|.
ASNSFGAGSTDTQY
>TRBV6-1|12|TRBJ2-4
ASTGRGAKNTQY
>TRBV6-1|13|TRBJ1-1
ASSGWVMGSTEAF
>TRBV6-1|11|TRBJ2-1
ASNEATNDTQF
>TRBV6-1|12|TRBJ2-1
ASSDLEPYNEQF
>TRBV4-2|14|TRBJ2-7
ASSQEAGEPSYEQY
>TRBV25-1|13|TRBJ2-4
AGGVGGLREATQY
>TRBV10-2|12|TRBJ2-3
AGSGTSGPDTQY
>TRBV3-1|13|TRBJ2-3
ASSQVGTPTDTQY
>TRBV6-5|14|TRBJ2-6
ASSSQGLIGANVLT
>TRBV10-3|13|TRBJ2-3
ARRLQAVITDTLY
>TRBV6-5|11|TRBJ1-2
ASSYSSGGGYT
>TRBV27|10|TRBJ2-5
ASSPGGETQY
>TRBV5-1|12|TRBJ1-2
ASSLDAGTNGYT
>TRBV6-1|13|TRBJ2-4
ASRTHLGQNNEQY
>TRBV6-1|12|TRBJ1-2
ASSERSGTYSYT
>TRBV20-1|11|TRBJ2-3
SARWTGRDTQY
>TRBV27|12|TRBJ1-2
ASSLHTGNYGYT
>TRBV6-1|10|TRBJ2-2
ASALNTGELF
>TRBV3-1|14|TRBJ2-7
ASSLYAGPLAYEQY
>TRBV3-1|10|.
ASSPTFYEQY
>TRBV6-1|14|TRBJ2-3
ASRGLGGRDQETQY
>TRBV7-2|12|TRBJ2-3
ASSPGLATDTQY